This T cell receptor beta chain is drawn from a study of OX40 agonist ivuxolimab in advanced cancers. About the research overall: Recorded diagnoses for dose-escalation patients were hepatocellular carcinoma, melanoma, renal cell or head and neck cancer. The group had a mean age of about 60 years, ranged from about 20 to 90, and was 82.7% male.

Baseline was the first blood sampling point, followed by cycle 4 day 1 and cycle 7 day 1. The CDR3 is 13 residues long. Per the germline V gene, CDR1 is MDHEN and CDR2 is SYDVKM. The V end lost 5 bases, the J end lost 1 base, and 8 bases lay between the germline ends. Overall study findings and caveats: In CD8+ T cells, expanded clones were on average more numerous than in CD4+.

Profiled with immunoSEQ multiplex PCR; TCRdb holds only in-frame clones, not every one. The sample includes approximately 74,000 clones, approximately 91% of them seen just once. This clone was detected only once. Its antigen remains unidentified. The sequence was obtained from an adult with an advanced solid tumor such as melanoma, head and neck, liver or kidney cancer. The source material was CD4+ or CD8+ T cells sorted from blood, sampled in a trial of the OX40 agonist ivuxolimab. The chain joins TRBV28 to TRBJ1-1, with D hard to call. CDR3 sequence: CASSGRENTEAFF. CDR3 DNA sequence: TGTGCCAGCAGTGGTCGGGAGAACACTGAAGCTTTCTTT.